A single sample gave rise to the 24 T cell receptor beta chains below, sequenced in a study of T-cell memory formation after mild COVID-19. TCRdb independently ran MiXCR on the 5' RACE reads; one entry per CDR3 protein. The table has fewer than 200,000 distinct CDR3 sequences, approximately 17% seen once; the top ten hold 3.5% to 5%. The sample comprised PBMCs or a T cell subset sorted from them (not recorded which). These TCRs come from a man aged 18 to 30 who had mild COVID-19 (a few samples of this study predate the infection). Cell type and time point are not known.

The chain recombines TRBV3-1 with TRBJ2-2; 12 bases are a match to TRBD2. The germline V gene has CDR1 LGHDT and CDR2 YNNKEL (reference sequence). V was clipped by 8 bases and J by 6 bases; unmatched bases: 4. The CDR3 sequence is 14 residues long. CDR3 residues: CASLLAGGPGELFF. The CDR3 DNA is TGTGCCAGCCTCCTAGCGGGGGGGCCCGGGGAGCTGTTTTTT.

This chain connects TRBV5-1 to TRBJ1-2, with D unresolved. CDR3 length: 15 amino acids. CDR1 is SGHRS and CDR2 is YFSETQ in the germline V gene. V dropped 1 base and J dropped 1 base, with 11 bases sitting between them. CDR3 bases: TGCGCCAGCAGCTTGACCGTCGGCCGTAACTATGGCTACACCTTC. Encoded protein: CASSLTVGRNYGYTF.

This clonotype has only a few counts. This chain connects TRBV7-9 to TRBJ2-7, with 10 bases lining up with TRBD2. Per germline, CDR1 SEHNR and CDR2 FQNEAQ (reference sequence). The CDR3 totals 15 residues. V shed 3 bases, J shed 1 base, and the junction held 3 bases outside the gene matches. The CDR3 here is CASSFPSGGSYEQYF. For the CDR3, the DNA is TGTGCCAGCAGCTTCCCTAGCGGGGGATCCTACGAGCAGTACTTC.

The chain has TRBV7-9 and TRBJ1-1; 12 nucleotides agree with TRBD1. The CDR3 is 17 amino acids. J was trimmed by 3 bases and V by 5 bases; bases with no gene match: 10. CDR1 and CDR2 from the germline V gene are SEHNR and FQNEAQ (reference sequence). The CDR3: CASSAGQGAAWDTEAFF. CDR3 sequence (DNA): TGTGCCAGCAGCGCGGGACAGGGGGCCGCCTGGGACACTGAAGCTTTCTTT.

J is TRBJ1-1 and V is TRBV6-1; the D gene is possibly TRBD1 (6 bases). CDR3 length equals 14 residues. CDR1 is MNHNS and CDR2 is SASEGT in the germline V gene. The V end was cut by 7 bases, the J end by 6 bases, with 18 bases between. The CDR3: CASTSGTPVAEAFF. Written as DNA, the CDR3 is TGTGCCAGCACCTCCGGGACACCCGTGGCTGAAGCTTTCTTT.

This clonotype was seen a handful of times. The chain carries TRBV12-3 or TRBV12-4 and TRBJ2-1; a possible D gene is TRBD2 (7 bases). This CDR3 contains 16 residues. V lost 0 bases and J lost 0, with 9 bases in between. The CDR3 bases are TGTGCCAGCAGTTTAGCGGGAGGGGGCTCCTACAATGAGCAGTTCTTC. Its protein is CASSLAGGGSYNEQFF.

The chain joins TRBV5-1 to TRBJ1-1, with D unclear. Germline CDR1 SGHRS, CDR2 YFSETQ. The V end was cut by 0 bases, the J end by 5 bases, with 14 bases between. CDR3 size: 15 residues. CDR3 loop: CASSLVLGTETEAFF. The DNA of the CDR3 is TGCGCCAGCAGCTTGGTTCTGGGAACTGAGACTGAAGCTTTCTTT.

This clonotype has just a few counts. V and J are TRBV7-2 and TRBJ1-1, with 7 nucleotides matching TRBD1. CDR3 size: 13 residues. Germline V gene sequence: CDR1 SGHTA, CDR2 FQGNSA. With V trimmed by 5 bases and J by 3 bases, 3 bases remained unmatched. The CDR3: CASSRGPDTEAFF. The CDR3 region has the DNA TGTGCCAGCAGCAGGGGGCCCGACACTGAAGCTTTCTTT.

The chain employs TRBV3-1 and TRBJ1-1; D not resolved. From germline, CDR1 is LGHDT and CDR2 YNNKEL (reference sequence). Trimming removed 1 base from V and 7 bases from J, with 10 bases in between. This CDR3 has 13 residues. CDR3 in amino acids: CASSQGEAGEAFF. As DNA, the CDR3 is TGTGCCAGCAGCCAAGGGGAGGCAGGTGAAGCTTTCTTT.

The chain has TRBV10-3 and TRBJ1-2; D is perhaps TRBD1 (5 bases). This CDR3 has 14 amino acids. Trimming took 2 bases from V and 4 from J, leaving 11 bases between them. Germline CDR1 reads ENHRY; CDR2 reads SYGVKD. The CDR3: CAISEPRTSYGYTF. In DNA, the CDR3 is TGTGCCATCAGTGAGCCCCGGACAAGCTATGGCTACACCTTC.

This clonotype appeared a few times. The gene calls are TRBV3-1 and TRBJ2-2; D unclear. The CDR3 sequence is 13 residues long. The V gene's germline CDR1 is LGHDT and CDR2 YNNKEL (reference sequence). The V end lost 5 bases, the J end lost 6 bases, and 10 bases lay between the germline ends. For the CDR3, the DNA is TGTGCCAGCAGCTCTATTTACGCCGGGGAGCTGTTTTTT. This codes for CASSSIYAGELFF.

The table lists this clonotype with a few counts. This chain links TRBV6-5 with TRBJ2-3; TRBD2 agrees at 7 bases. The CDR3 has 15 residues. V shed 6 bases and J 2 bases; nucleotides not matched to a gene: 8. CDR1 and CDR2 (germline): MNHEY, SVGAGI. CDR3 sequence reads: CASRRQAGITDTQYF. The CDR3 DNA reads TGTGCCAGCAGGAGACAAGCGGGGATCACAGATACGCAGTATTTT.

The V gene is TRBV4-3, the J gene TRBJ1-4; D might be TRBD1 (5 bases). V lost 4 bases to trimming and J lost 0 bases, with 15 bases between them. The CDR3 totals 17 residues. CDR1 and CDR2 (germline): LGHNA, YSLEER. The CDR3 loop reads CASSRGGSGTTNEKLFF. DNA of the CDR3: TGCGCCAGCAGCCGGGGGGGAAGCGGAACAACTAATGAAAAACTGTTTTTT.

The J gene is TRBJ1-1, the V gene TRBV6-4; the D is unclear. Trimming cost V 4 bases and J 4 bases, with 10 bases left between them. The CDR3 loop spans 13 amino acids. CDR1 and CDR2 from the germline V gene are MRHNA and SNTAGT. CDR3 nucleotide sequence: TGTGCCAGCAGTGCCTATCTTGGCACTGAAGCTTTCTTT. Translated: CASSAYLGTEAFF.

This chain connects TRBV28 to TRBJ1-6, with 7 bases fitting TRBD1. The CDR3 is 11 amino acids. Germline CDR1 and CDR2: MDHEN and SYDVKM. V shed 4 bases, J shed 18 bases, and the junction held 6 bases outside the gene matches. CDR3 DNA sequence: TGTGCCAGCAGTTCATTCGGACAGGCCCACTTT. It codes for CASSSFGQAHF.

A few counts support this clonotype. The V gene is TRBV15, the J gene TRBJ2-1; TRBD1 matches at 7 bases. With 8 bases clipped from V and 7 bases from J, the junction kept 11 bases outside the gene matches. Germline V gene lookup returns CDR1 LNHNV and CDR2 YYDKDF (reference sequence). This CDR3 contains 14 residues. The CDR3 bases are TGTGCCACCTCTTATGGGGACAGCGTGAATGAGCAGTTCTTC. This encodes CATSYGDSVNEQFF. Full variable domain (outside the CDR3, taken from reference TRBV15 and TRBJ2-1): DAMVIQNPRYQVTQFGKPVTLSCSQTLNHNVMYWYQQKSSQAPKLLFHYYDKDFNNEADTPDNFQSRRPNTSFCFLDIRSPGLGDTAMYLCATSYGDSVNEQFFGPGTRLTVL.

In its sample, this clonotype was seen a few times. This chain connects TRBV20-1 to TRBJ2-7; D may be TRBD1 (5 bases). V was cut by 0 bases and J by 4 bases, with 10 bases left in between. The CDR3 is 13 residues long. Germline V gene data show CDR1 as DFQATT and CDR2 as SNEGSKA (reference sequence). In nucleotides, the CDR3 is TGCAGTGCTAGAGACAACAGGCCTTACGAGCAGTACTTC. Translated: CSARDNRPYEQYF.

Only a few counts were recorded for this clonotype. The CDR3 region is CASSQDLGGNYGYTF. The CDR3 bases are TGTGCCAGCAGCCAAGACTTGGGCGGGAACTATGGCTACACCTTC. The chain joins TRBV4-2 to TRBJ1-2; D ambiguous. The CDR3 loop spans 15 amino acids. Per germline, CDR1 LGHNA and CDR2 YNFKEQ. V was shortened by 0 bases and J by 2 bases, with 10 bases between the two germline ends.

This chain joins TRBV6-2 or TRBV6-3 and TRBJ2-1; possible D gene TRBD2, 5 bases. Looked up from germline, CDR1 is MNHEY and CDR2 is SVGEGT. The CDR3 runs 20 residues. V lost 0 bases and J lost 0, with 21 bases in between. CDR3 loop: CASSYSRVKRRTSSYNEQFF. The DNA for the CDR3 is TGTGCCAGCAGTTACTCCCGCGTTAAACGGCGAACTAGCTCCTACAATGAGCAGTTCTTC.

The chain joins TRBV7-2 to TRBJ1-1, with D hard to call. V was pared by 7 bases and J by 0 bases, with 9 bases between. The CDR3 has 13 amino acids. CDR1 and CDR2 (germline): SGHTA, FQGNSA. CDR3 protein: CASNPGLNTEAFF. The CDR3 DNA reads as TGTGCCAGCAACCCAGGCCTGAACACTGAAGCTTTCTTT.

The chain has TRBV6-5 and TRBJ1-2; 7 nucleotides match TRBD1. The J segment lost 8 bases and the V segment lost 6 bases, leaving 15 bases of the junction unmatched. The CDR3 is 15 amino acids. In germline, CDR1 is MNHEY, CDR2 SVGAGI. This CDR3 reads CASRYHRQGVGGYTF. CDR3 DNA sequence: TGTGCCAGCAGGTACCACAGACAGGGAGTCGGGGGCTACACCTTC.

This chain joins TRBV7-2 and TRBJ2-7, with 10 bases fitting TRBD2. This CDR3 is built from 15 residues. V lost 1 base, J lost 3 bases, and 3 bases stayed unmatched. CDR1 and CDR2 from the germline V gene are SGHTA and FQGNSA. The CDR3 DNA reads TGTGCCAGCAGCTTAGGGGCTAGCGGGGGCTACGAGCAGTACGTC. Translation gives CASSLGASGGYEQYV.

V and J are TRBV5-5 and TRBJ2-1; D is ambiguous. From germline, CDR1 is SGHKS and CDR2 YYEKEE (reference sequence). The V gene lost 5 bases and the J gene lost 9 bases, with 15 bases spanning the gap. CDR3 length equals 13 residues. Here the CDR3 reads CASRLREYGEQFF. The CDR3 DNA sequence: TGTGCCAGCAGGCTAAGAGAGTACGGTGAGCAGTTCTTC.

This chain joins TRBV11-3 and TRBJ2-3, with TRBD1 identical over 9 bases. V gave up 5 bases and J gave up 3 bases; unmatched junction bases: 12. CDR1 and CDR2 from the germline V gene are SGHNT and YENEEA. This CDR3 region has 17 residues. The CDR3 spells CASSLHPGQGRTDTQYF. Here the CDR3 DNA reads TGTGCCAGCAGCCTCCATCCGGGACAGGGTAGAACAGATACGCAGTATTTT.